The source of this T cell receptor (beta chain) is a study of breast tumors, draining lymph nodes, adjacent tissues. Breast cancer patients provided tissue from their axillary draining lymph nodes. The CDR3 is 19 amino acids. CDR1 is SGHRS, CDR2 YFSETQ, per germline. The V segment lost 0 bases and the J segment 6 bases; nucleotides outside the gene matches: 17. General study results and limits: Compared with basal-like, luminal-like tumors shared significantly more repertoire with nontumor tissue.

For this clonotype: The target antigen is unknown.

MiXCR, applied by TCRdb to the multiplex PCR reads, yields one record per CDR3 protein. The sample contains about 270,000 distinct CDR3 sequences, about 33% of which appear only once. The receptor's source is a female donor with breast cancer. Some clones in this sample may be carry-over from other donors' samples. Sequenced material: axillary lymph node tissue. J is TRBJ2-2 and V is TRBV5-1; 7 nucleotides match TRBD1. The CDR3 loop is CASSLEGARIRIPAGELFF. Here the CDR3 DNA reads TGCGCCAGCAGCTTGGAGGGGGCGAGGATTAGGATTCCCGCCGGGGAGCTGTTTTTT.